Presented here are 15 T cell receptor beta chains from one specimen sequenced in a study of graft-versus-host responses after intestinal transplantation. The method was immunoSEQ multiplex PCR; TCRdb's version includes in-frame clones alone and lacks a portion of them. The data contain about 98,000 clones, approximately 85% of them seen just once; the ten biggest clones take up approximately 1.5%. Sequenced material: PBMCs, taken 255 days after intestinal transplant. The receptors shown here come from a human patient who received an intestinal transplant, so some T cells may come from the graft donor.

The rearrangement uses TRBV5-6 and TRBJ2-3; D might be TRBD2 (5 bases). The CDR3 extends over 16 amino acids. Germline CDR1 and CDR2: SGHDT and YYEEEE. The V and J ends lost 3 bases and 2 bases respectively, with 16 bases between them. In DNA, the CDR3 is TGTGCCAGCAGCTCCCCCCGTCTAGCCACCACAGATACGCAGTATTTT. Translating it yields CASSSPRLATTDTQYF.

V and J are TRBV1 and TRBJ2-1; TRBD2, the table's D call, was not compared with the DNA. TRBV1 is labeled a pseudogene. This CDR3 is built from 15 residues. The CDR3 is CTSSQLRLINNEQFF. CDR3 coding DNA: TGCACCAGCAGCCAATTGCGCCTAATTAACAATGAGCAGTTCTTC.

The chain combines TRBV27 with TRBJ1-5; 9 bases agree with TRBD1. From germline, CDR1 is MNHEY and CDR2 SMNVEV (reference sequence). The CDR3 runs 14 residues. V was pared by 2 bases and J by 5 bases, with 1 base of the junction left unmatched. The DNA for the CDR3 is TGTGCCAGCAGTTTAACAGGGGGCGATCAGCCCCAGCATTTT. Protein: CASSLTGGDQPQHF.

The J gene is TRBJ1-2, the V gene TRBV28; D not resolved. The CDR3 has 16 residues. Germline-derived CDR1 and CDR2 are MDHEN and SYDVKM. The ends were cut back, 6 bases at V and 3 bases at J, with 20 bases in the middle. Here the CDR3 DNA reads TGTGCCAGCAGCCCATTCTCGGTGGTAAGGGACTATGGCTACACCTTC. It encodes CASSPFSVVRDYGYTF.

V usage is TRBV6-5 and J usage is TRBJ1-3; 7 bases agree with TRBD1. J gave up 0 bases and V 4 bases, and 3 bases lay outside the gene matches. Germline CDR1 and CDR2: MNHEY and SVGAGI. This CDR3 has 15 amino acids. CDR3 coding DNA: TGTGCCAGCAGTTTAGGGACAGCCTCTGGAAACACCATATATTTT. Protein product: CASSLGTASGNTIYF.

V is TRBV6-5 and J is TRBJ1-1; no reliable D call. There are 13 residues in the CDR3. Germline assignment: CDR1 MNHEY and CDR2 SVGAGI. V was cut by 9 bases and J by 10 bases, with 21 bases left in between. The CDR3 reads CASTVSVGQAAFF. For the CDR3, the DNA is TGTGCCAGTACCGTCAGCGTCGGCCAGGCAGCTTTCTTT.

The chain links TRBV13 to TRBJ1-1; a weak D match, TRBD1 (5 bases). Germline V gives CDR1 PRHDT, CDR2 FYEKMQ (reference sequence). The CDR3 loop spans 16 amino acids. V shed 2 bases and J shed 0 bases, with 13 bases lying between them. The CDR3 coding sequence is TGTGCCAGCAGCTTAAACCCGGTGGGGGTGAACACTGAAGCTTTCTTT. Its translation: CASSLNPVGVNTEAFF.

The gene calls are TRBV6-1 and TRBJ2-7; 10 positions match TRBD2. Per germline, CDR1 MNHNS and CDR2 SASEGT. CDR3 length: 15 residues. V shed 6 bases, J shed 3 bases, and the junction held 8 bases outside the gene matches. The CDR3 is CASRPGTSEFYEQYF. CDR3 bases: TGTGCCAGCAGACCAGGGACTAGCGAGTTCTACGAGCAGTACTTC.

V usage is TRBV5-1 and J usage is TRBJ2-1; TRBD2 might be the D (5 bases). Germline V gene sequence: CDR1 SGHRS, CDR2 YFSETQ. CDR3 length equals 14 residues. V was cut by 4 bases and J by 4 bases, with 12 bases left in between. In DNA form, the CDR3 reads TGCGCCAGCAGCCTCGCGGGCCCGTACAATGAGCAGTTCTTC. This encodes CASSLAGPYNEQFF.

V and J are TRBV19 and TRBJ1-2; D is possibly TRBD1 (6 bases). From germline, CDR1 is LNHDA and CDR2 SQIVND (reference sequence). Trimming took off 9 bases at V and 6 bases at J, with 14 bases between the two ends. The CDR3 has 12 residues. As DNA, the CDR3 is TGTGCCAGCCTGGACAGCCGCCATGGCTACACCTTC. Translated, it gives CASLDSRHGYTF.

The V call is TRBV11-3, the J call TRBJ2-1; TRBD2 aligns across 11 bases. J lost 3 bases, V lost 5 bases, and 9 bases had no gene match. The germline V gene encodes CDR1 SGHNT and CDR2 YENEEA. This CDR3 region has 17 residues. CDR3 sequence (DNA): TGTGCCAGCAGCCCCGGTACTAGCGGGGGTAACTACAATGAGCAGTTCTTC. It specifies CASSPGTSGGNYNEQFF.

The V and J genes are TRBV9 and TRBJ2-7; TRBD2 matches 8 bases. This CDR3 has 14 amino acids. Germline CDR1 and CDR2: SGDLS and YYNGEE. The J segment lost 5 bases and the V segment lost 0 bases, leaving 4 bases of the junction unmatched. The CDR3 region has the DNA TGTGCCAGCAGCGTAGCAGCGGGAGTAAACGAGCAGTACTTC. Translation: CASSVAAGVNEQYF.

The chain carries TRBV19 and TRBJ1-3; 8 positions agree with TRBD1. The CDR3 contains 15 residues. CDR1 is LNHDA, CDR2 SQIVND, per germline (reference sequence). Germline trimming cut 5 bases from V and 8 bases from J; bases unmatched to any gene: 11. CDR3 sequence reads: CASSSGQGTLDTIYF. The CDR3 bases are TGTGCCAGTAGTTCCGGACAGGGCACCTTGGACACCATATATTTT.

This chain connects TRBV5-4 to TRBJ1-2, with D possibly TRBD1 on 6 matching bases. Between the trimmed V and J ends, which lost 1 base and 3 bases, there was a span of 19 bases. Germline V gives CDR1 SGHNT, CDR2 YYREEE (reference sequence). This CDR3 is 17 amino acids long. CDR3 coding DNA: TGTGCCAGCAGCTTGTATGGCGGGCCGGGGGCGGACTATGGCTACACCTTC. This sequence encodes CASSLYGGPGADYGYTF. Filled out from reference TRBV5-4 and TRBJ1-2, the complete variable domain reads ETGVTQSPTHLIKTRGQQVTLRCSSQSGHNTVSWYQQALGQGPQFIFQYYREEENGRGNFPPRFSGLQFPNYSSELNVNALELDDSALYLCASSLYGGPGADYGYTFGSGTRLTVV.

The chain carries TRBV18 and TRBJ1-3, with 7 nucleotides matching TRBD1. Germline loops: CDR1 KGHSH, CDR2 LQKENI. The CDR3 contains 16 residues. The V segment lost 6 bases and the J segment 0 bases; nucleotides outside the gene matches: 8. The DNA of the CDR3 is TGTGCCAGCTCCCTCGAGGGGGCCGACTCTGGAAACACCATATATTTT. Its protein product is CASSLEGADSGNTIYF.